This T cell receptor (beta chain) was profiled in a study of cytomegalovirus exposure and HLA in healthy donors. Germline CDR1 is MNHNS and CDR2 is SASEGT. The V end lost 2 bases, the J end lost 7 bases, and 15 bases lay between the germline ends. There are 16 residues in the CDR3. Broader study findings: Later on, a genetic analysis was performed. It linked a missense variant in DCLRE1C with V- and J-gene trimming of TCR beta.

Details on this clone: No antigen is known for it.

The PCR contained 60 Vbeta and 13 Jbeta primers. Some clones are missing from TCRdb's copy, which holds only in-frame ones; the method was immunoSEQ multiplex PCR. This sample yields about 160,000 clones, of which 80% are seen a single time; 8.5% to 10% belongs to the top ten. The J gene is TRBJ1-6, the V gene TRBV6-1; D perhaps matches TRBD1 (5 bases). The sequencing sample was made of PBMCs. This sequence originates from a man aged 18 to 29 in good health and CMV-seropositive. As DNA, the CDR3 is TGTGCCAGCAGTGAACTCTTCAGGGTTGTCAATTCACCCCTCCACTTT. Its protein is CASSELFRVVNSPLHF.